This T cell receptor beta chain was sequenced for a study of cytomegalovirus exposure and HLA in healthy donors. CDR1 is SGHVS and CDR2 is FNYEAQ in the germline V gene. V was cut by 6 bases and J by 3 bases, with 14 bases left in between. The CDR3 is made up of 14 amino acids. Libraries were prepared by immunoSEQ multiplex PCR; TCRdb keeps only in-frame clonotypes and omits some of them. The sample has a few hundred thousand clones; nearly 90% are singletons. J is TRBJ1-1 and V is TRBV7-6; no reliable D call. The sequence derives from a woman younger than 30 in good health and CMV-seronegative. Material: PBMCs. Here the CDR3 reads CASSPEWGDTEAFF. The CDR3 DNA sequence: TGTGCCAGCAGTCCCGAGTGGGGAGACACTGAAGCTTTCTTT.